This TCR beta chain was captured by sequencing in a study of OX40 agonist ivuxolimab in advanced cancers. Study-wide background: Intravenous ivuxolimab was administered to patients every 2 weeks at 0.01 to 10 mg/kg. Overall study results and limits: There were also nonresponders showing low normalized T-cell clonal expansion. Among T cells, CD8+ cells averaged more expanded clones than CD4+ cells.

About this clone itself: Its antigen is still unknown.

Profiled with immunoSEQ multiplex PCR; TCRdb holds only in-frame clones, not every one. The table lists about 67,000 clones, about 91% of them singletons, with 0.31% in the top ten. At cycle 4 day 1, cycle 7 day 1, and baseline, blood was sampled. Germline CDR1 KGHSH, CDR2 LQKENI. V trimming: 3 bases; J trimming: 2 bases; junction bases outside the gene matches: 6. CDR3 size: 15 residues. The chain has TRBV18 and TRBJ2-7, with 8 bases lining up with TRBD2. The input for sequencing was CD4+ or CD8+ T cells sorted from blood, taken in a trial of the OX40 agonist ivuxolimab. This receptor was taken from an adult with an advanced solid tumor such as melanoma, head and neck, liver or kidney cancer. The DNA of the CDR3 is TGTGCCAGCTCACCCCAGCGGGAGCAAACCTACGAGCAGTACTTC. Protein product: CASSPQREQTYEQYF. Complete variable domain (other parts from reference TRBV18 and TRBJ2-7): NAGVMQNPRHLVRRRGQEARLRCSPMKGHSHVYWYRQLPEEGLKFMVYLQKENIIDESGMPKERFSAEFPKEGPSILRIQQVVRGDSAAYFCASSPQREQTYEQYFGPGTRLTVT.